Listed here are 31 T cell receptor beta chains from one sample, sequenced in a study of T cells after posttransplantation cyclophosphamide. Assay: immunoSEQ multiplex PCR; the TCRdb copy retains only in-frame clones and omits some. The sample yields 44,000 or so clones, without any singletons. Sequenced input: PBMCs. The receptors were sampled from a man aged 40-49 years in good health, CMV-negative, and a related stem cell transplant donor.

This clone has a count of ten or more. V gene TRBV9 combines with J gene TRBJ2-5; 7 bases map to TRBD2. The CDR3 spans 15 residues. J gave up 6 bases and V 2 bases, and 10 bases lay outside the gene matches. CDR1 is SGDLS and CDR2 is YYNGEE in the germline V gene. CDR3 in DNA: TGTGCCAGCAGCGTTGGGGCTAGCGGTGAAAAGACCCAGTACTTC. Amino acid sequence: CASSVGASGEKTQYF. Complete variable domain (other parts from reference TRBV9 and TRBJ2-5): DSGVTQTPKHLITATGQRVTLRCSPRSGDLSVYWYQQSLDQGLQFLIQYYNGEERAKGNILERFSAQQFPDLHSELNLSSLELGDSALYFCASSVGASGEKTQYFGPGTRLLVL.

This clone was recorded many times. The gene calls are TRBV2 and TRBJ2-1; TRBD2 matches 11 bases. This CDR3 has 14 amino acids. Germline V gene lookup returns CDR1 SNHLY and CDR2 FYNNEI. V trimming: 5 bases; J trimming: 6 bases; junction bases outside the gene matches: 3. DNA for the CDR3: TGTGCCAGCAGTCTAGCGGGAGGTCGCAATGAGCAGTTCTTC. This gives the protein CASSLAGGRNEQFF.

This clone has a count of ten or more. J is TRBJ2-3 and V is TRBV11-2; the D gene is possibly TRBD2 (5 bases). V was trimmed by 8 bases and J by 0 bases, leaving 12 bases between them. The CDR3 length is 14 residues. CDR1 SGHAT and CDR2 FQNNGV come from the germline V gene. The CDR3 sequence: CASVGSPSTDTQYF. The CDR3 DNA reads as TGTGCCAGCGTAGGGAGCCCTAGCACAGATACGCAGTATTTT.

This clone was counted ten times or more. This chain connects TRBV4-2 to TRBJ1-5, with 9 bases fitting TRBD1. The V gene end was trimmed by 0 bases and the J gene end by 3 bases; junction bases not matched to a gene: 3. The CDR3 extends over 16 amino acids. Germline CDR1 is LGHNA and CDR2 is YNFKEQ. The CDR3 region has the DNA TGTGCCAGCAGCCAAGAGAGGGACAGGGTCAATCAGCCCCAGCATTTT. Translating it yields CASSQERDRVNQPQHF.

This clone appeared many times. The CDR3 DNA sequence: TGCGCCAGCAGCTCCTCTCCTCGAGGGACAGGGGGCGAGCAGTACTTC. This codes for CASSSSPRGTGGEQYF. V usage is TRBV5-1 and J usage is TRBJ2-7, with 11 nucleotides matching TRBD1. From germline, CDR1 is SGHRS and CDR2 YFSETQ. V shed 3 bases and J 6 bases; nucleotides not matched to a gene: 11. This CDR3 comprises 16 residues.

This clone was recorded at least ten times. The chain employs TRBV29-1 and TRBJ2-3; maybe TRBD2 (7 bases). Germline CDR1 SQVTM, CDR2 ANQGSEA. The CDR3 extends over 14 amino acids. V lost 4 bases and J lost 4, with 15 bases in between. CDR3 sequence: CSVARGGGPDTQYF. The CDR3 nucleotides read TGCAGCGTTGCACGGGGAGGGGGTCCAGATACGCAGTATTTT.

This clone showed up many times. V is TRBV9 and J is TRBJ1-1, with 8 bases that match TRBD1. Trimming took 3 bases from V and 1 from J; bases not matched to a gene: 8. CDR3 size: 16 residues. CDR1 and CDR2 from the germline V gene are SGDLS and YYNGEE. The CDR3: CASSGRPGTGNTEAFF. DNA for the CDR3: TGTGCCAGCAGCGGGAGACCCGGGACAGGGAACACTGAAGCTTTCTTT.

This clone was seen many times. The chain is built from TRBV6-1 and TRBJ1-4; D not resolved. This CDR3 comprises 16 residues. Germline assignment: CDR1 MNHNS and CDR2 SASEGT. Trimming pared 2 bases from V and 7 bases from J, leaving 17 bases between. The CDR3 coding sequence is TGTGCCAGCAGTGAACGTTCAGGATCGCAGGCTGAAAAACTGTTTTTT. It translates to CASSERSGSQAEKLFF.

This clone has ten or more counts. This chain connects TRBV19 to TRBJ2-7; a possible D gene is TRBD2 (5 bases). CDR3 size: 14 residues. Germline lookup yields CDR1 LNHDA and CDR2 SQIVND (reference sequence). The ends were cut back, 3 bases at V and 0 bases at J, with 9 bases in the middle. The CDR3 loop reads CASSMGDISYEQYF. In nucleotides, the CDR3 is TGTGCCAGTAGTATGGGAGACATCTCCTACGAGCAGTACTTC.

At least ten counts were recorded for this clone. V and J are TRBV7-8 and TRBJ2-4, with no clear D. The CDR3 has 14 amino acids. Germline lookup yields CDR1 SGHVS and CDR2 FQNEAQ. Trimming took off 5 bases at V and 9 bases at J, with 17 bases between the two ends. Here the CDR3 DNA reads TGTGCCAGCAGCATCATGAATACAGACGGCATTCAGTACTTC. Amino acids: CASSIMNTDGIQYF.

The sample holds many counts of this clone. The chain uses TRBV28 and TRBJ1-5; D is ambiguous. Germline-derived CDR1 and CDR2 are MDHEN and SYDVKM. This CDR3 comprises 15 residues. The V gene lost 6 bases and the J gene lost 4 bases, with 16 bases spanning the gap. The CDR3 protein is CASSSPRTGNQPQHF. CDR3 in DNA: TGTGCCAGCAGCTCACCCCGGACGGGGAATCAGCCCCAGCATTTT.

The sample holds many counts of this clone. The chain uses TRBV10-3 and TRBJ2-5; 8 nucleotides agree with TRBD1. The V segment lost 5 bases and the J segment 4 bases; nucleotides outside the gene matches: 3. Germline values: CDR1 ENHRY, CDR2 SYGVKD. The CDR3 extends over 13 amino acids. The CDR3 bases are TGTGCCATCAGTCCTGACAGGGGAGAGACCCAGTACTTC. Translation: CAISPDRGETQYF.

This clone has at least ten counts. This sequence joins TRBV20-1 and TRBJ1-1, with D tentatively TRBD1 (6 bases). The CDR3 has 11 amino acids. Germline V lookup: CDR1 DFQATT, CDR2 SNEGSKA (reference sequence). V was clipped by 7 bases and J by 6 bases, with 12 bases between them. The CDR3 region is CSVRGAAEAFF. CDR3 DNA: TGCAGTGTCCGGGGGGCCGCTGAAGCTTTCTTT.

This clone was picked up many times. The chain has TRBV6-5 and TRBJ1-1; 8 bases line up with TRBD1. Trimming removed 5 bases from V and 6 bases from J; junction bases left unmatched: 5. CDR1 and CDR2 (germline): MNHEY, SVGAGI. This CDR3 has 13 residues. The CDR3 loop reads CASSEGDRPEAFF. CDR3 DNA sequence: TGTGCCAGCAGTGAGGGGGACAGGCCTGAAGCTTTCTTT.

This clone was seen repeatedly, ten times or more. This chain's CDR3 is CASSSQGAGGYTF. As DNA, the CDR3 is TGTGCCAGCAGCTCACAGGGGGCGGGTGGCTACACCTTC. V usage is TRBV13 and J usage is TRBJ1-2; the match to TRBD1 covers 9 bases. The CDR3 runs to 13 residues. The ends lost 4 bases at V and 7 bases at J; junction bases unmatched: 4. Germline V lookup: CDR1 PRHDT, CDR2 FYEKMQ (reference sequence).

This clone was counted many times. This chain joins TRBV10-3 and TRBJ2-7; 8 bases are shared with TRBD1. V dropped 3 bases and J dropped 3; count of bases not matched to a gene: 7. There are 15 residues in the CDR3. From germline, CDR1 is ENHRY and CDR2 SYGVKD. The CDR3 sequence: CAISDRRDRNYEQYF. CDR3 nucleotides: TGTGCCATCAGTGATCGCCGGGACAGGAACTACGAGCAGTACTTC.

The sample holds many counts of this clone. This rearrangement joins TRBV13 to TRBJ2-7, with TRBD2 matching over 13 bases. This CDR3 contains 15 residues. V lost 4 bases and J lost 6; bases outside the gene matches: 6. Germline V lookup: CDR1 PRHDT, CDR2 FYEKMQ (reference sequence). CDR3 bases: TGTGCCAGCAGCTCAACCGGGACTAGCGGGATCGAGCAGTACTTC. Translated, it gives CASSSTGTSGIEQYF.

This clone was seen many times. The chain is built from TRBV7-2 and TRBJ2-1, with 11 bases fitting TRBD2. V lost 1 base and J lost 4; bases outside the gene matches: 9. This CDR3 has 18 residues. Looked up from germline, CDR1 is SGHTA and CDR2 is FQGNSA. In nucleotides, the CDR3 is TGTGCCAGCAGCTTAGGAGGGCTGGGGACTAGCGGATACAATGAGCAGTTCTTC. This translates into CASSLGGLGTSGYNEQFF.

This clone appeared many times. This chain joins TRBV19 and TRBJ2-1; 7 bases are a match to TRBD2. The ends lost 5 bases at V and 5 bases at J; junction bases unmatched: 18. The CDR3 sequence is 18 residues long. Per germline, CDR1 LNHDA and CDR2 SQIVND (reference sequence). CDR3 in DNA: TGTGCCAGTAGTCCCCAGTATAGTACGGGAGGCTCTAACAATGAGCAGTTCTTC. It is translated as CASSPQYSTGGSNNEQFF.

This clone has a count of ten or more. This chain uses TRBV30 with TRBJ2-1, with 12 bases lining up with TRBD2. Trimming cost V 0 bases and J 6 bases; bases outside gene matches: 15. Looked up from germline, CDR1 is GTSNPN and CDR2 is SVGIG (reference sequence). The CDR3 loop spans 19 amino acids. CDR3 amino acids: CAWSVKYSTSGRLGNEQFF. Written as DNA, the CDR3 is TGTGCCTGGAGTGTAAAGTATTCGACTAGCGGGAGATTAGGCAATGAGCAGTTCTTC. Complete variable domain (other parts from reference TRBV30 and TRBJ2-1): SQTIHQWPATLVQPVGSPLSLECTVEGTSNPNLYWYRQAAGRGLQLLFYSVGIGQISSEVPQNLSASRPQDRQFILSSKKLLLSDSGFYLCAWSVKYSTSGRLGNEQFFGPGTRLTVL.

The table lists this clone with many counts. This chain links TRBV29-1 with TRBJ2-7, with D possibly matching TRBD1 (5 bases). The V end was cut by 4 bases, the J end by 3 bases, with 10 bases between. The CDR3 has 12 amino acids. Germline V gives CDR1 SQVTM, CDR2 ANQGSEA. The chain's CDR3 is CSVVTEYYEQYF. Here the CDR3 DNA reads TGCAGCGTTGTGACAGAGTACTACGAGCAGTACTTC.

There are many counts of this clone. CDR3 region: CASSVRVSGIAKNIQYF. The CDR3, as DNA: TGTGCCAGCAGTGTTCGCGTTAGCGGAATAGCCAAAAACATTCAGTACTTC. V and J are TRBV2 and TRBJ2-4; D is possibly TRBD2 (6 bases). In germline, CDR1 is SNHLY, CDR2 FYNNEI. The CDR3 has 17 amino acids. V was cut by 4 bases and J by 0 bases, with 16 bases left in between. The full variable domain, completed using reference TRBV2 and TRBJ2-4, is EPEVTQTPSHQVTQMGQEVILRCVPISNHLYFYWYRQILGQKVEFLVSFYNNEISEKSEIFDDQFSVERPDGSNFTLKIRSTKLEDSAMYFCASSVRVSGIAKNIQYFGAGTRLSVL.

This clone appeared many times. The chain is built from TRBV6-5 and TRBJ1-2, with 8 bases aligning to TRBD1. J lost 3 bases, V lost 6 bases, and 9 bases had no gene match. The CDR3 spans 15 residues. The V gene's germline CDR1 is MNHEY and CDR2 SVGAGI. The CDR3 DNA follows: TGTGCCAGCAGCAAGACCCAACAGGGGGACTATGGCTACACCTTC. Amino acid sequence: CASSKTQQGDYGYTF.

This clone was detected many times. The rearrangement joins TRBV7-2 to TRBJ2-2; D not certain. V lost 1 base, J lost 4 bases, and 10 bases lay in between. Germline CDR1 SGHTA, CDR2 FQGNSA. CDR3 length equals 15 residues. The CDR3 loop is CASSLVVRGTGELFF. As DNA, the CDR3 is TGTGCCAGCAGCTTAGTGGTTAGAGGCACCGGGGAGCTGTTTTTT.

This clone was counted ten times or more. The chain is built from TRBV5-8 and TRBJ2-2, with D perhaps matching TRBD2 (6 bases). Germline V gene lookup returns CDR1 SGHTS and CDR2 YDEGEE. The CDR3 is 13 amino acids. The CDR3 spells CAAGGERTGELFF. In nucleotides, the CDR3 is TGTGCAGCGGGTGGGGAACGAACCGGGGAGCTGTTTTTT.

V is TRBV28 and J is TRBJ1-2; weak D call: TRBD1 (5 bases). CDR3 length: 16 residues. V lost 1 base and J lost 3, with 15 bases in between. Germline-derived CDR1 and CDR2 are MDHEN and SYDVKM. The CDR3 coding sequence is TGTGCCAGCAGTTTATTTTTGAGCGACAGTCACTATGGCTACACCTTC. This sequence encodes CASSLFLSDSHYGYTF.

This clone was recorded at least ten times. The chain carries TRBV5-1 and TRBJ1-1; the D gene is possibly TRBD1 (6 bases). V was shortened by 6 bases and J by 1 base, with 16 bases between the two germline ends. The germline V gene encodes CDR1 SGHRS and CDR2 YFSETQ. This CDR3 comprises 15 residues. CDR3 residues: CASNPPLGGNTEAFF. DNA for the CDR3: TGCGCCAGCAATCCACCTTTAGGGGGGAACACTGAAGCTTTCTTT.

This clone was found a few times. The gene calls are TRBV6-6 and TRBJ2-2; tentatively, D is TRBD2 (6 bases). Looked up from germline, CDR1 is MNHNY and CDR2 is SVGAGI (reference sequence). V gave up 4 bases and J gave up 8 bases, with 14 bases separating them. This CDR3 is built from 14 residues. The CDR3 reads CASSFLLLAGELFF. CDR3 bases: TGTGCCAGCAGTTTCCTCTTGCTAGCGGGGGAGCTGTTTTTT.

There are many counts of this clone. The chain uses TRBV2 and TRBJ1-1; no clear D. V was cut by 6 bases and J by 3 bases, with 14 bases left in between. This CDR3 region has 14 residues. Germline loops: CDR1 SNHLY, CDR2 FYNNEI. This chain's CDR3 is CASRQEARDTEAFF. In DNA form, the CDR3 reads TGTGCCAGCAGGCAGGAGGCGAGGGACACTGAAGCTTTCTTT.

This clone has a count of ten or more. This chain links TRBV6-1 with TRBJ1-2, with unresolved D. V was clipped by 3 bases and J by 4 bases, with 9 bases between them. This CDR3 has 13 residues. Looked up from germline, CDR1 is MNHNS and CDR2 is SASEGT. CDR3 in amino acids: CASSEEGTYGYTF. Here the CDR3 DNA reads TGTGCCAGCAGTGAGGAGGGAACCTATGGCTACACCTTC.

This clone was counted many times. DNA for the CDR3: TGTGCCAGCAGCTGGACAGGGAACAATGAGCAGTTCTTC. As protein: CASSWTGNNEQFF. This chain links TRBV7-3 with TRBJ2-1, with 8 bases fitting TRBD1. V was clipped by 4 bases and J by 5 bases; unmatched bases: 1. Germline V gives CDR1 SGHTA, CDR2 FQGTGA. This CDR3 comprises 13 residues. Filled out from reference TRBV7-3 and TRBJ2-1, the complete variable domain reads GAGVSQTPSNKVTEKGKYVELRCDPISGHTALYWYRQSLGQGPEFLIYFQGTGAADDSGLPNDRFFAVRPEGSVSTLKIQRTERGDSAVYLCASSWTGNNEQFFGPGTRLTVL.